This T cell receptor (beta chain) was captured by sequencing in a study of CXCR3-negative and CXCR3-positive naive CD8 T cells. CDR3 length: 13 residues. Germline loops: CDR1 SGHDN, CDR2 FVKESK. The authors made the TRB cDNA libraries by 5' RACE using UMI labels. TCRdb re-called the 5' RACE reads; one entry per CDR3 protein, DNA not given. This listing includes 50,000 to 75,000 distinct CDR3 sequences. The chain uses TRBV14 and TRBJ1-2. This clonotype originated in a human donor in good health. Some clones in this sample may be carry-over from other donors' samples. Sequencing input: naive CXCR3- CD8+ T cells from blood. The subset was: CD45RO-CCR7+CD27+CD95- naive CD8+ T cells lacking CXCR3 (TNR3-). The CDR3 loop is CASSQGWFYGYTF.